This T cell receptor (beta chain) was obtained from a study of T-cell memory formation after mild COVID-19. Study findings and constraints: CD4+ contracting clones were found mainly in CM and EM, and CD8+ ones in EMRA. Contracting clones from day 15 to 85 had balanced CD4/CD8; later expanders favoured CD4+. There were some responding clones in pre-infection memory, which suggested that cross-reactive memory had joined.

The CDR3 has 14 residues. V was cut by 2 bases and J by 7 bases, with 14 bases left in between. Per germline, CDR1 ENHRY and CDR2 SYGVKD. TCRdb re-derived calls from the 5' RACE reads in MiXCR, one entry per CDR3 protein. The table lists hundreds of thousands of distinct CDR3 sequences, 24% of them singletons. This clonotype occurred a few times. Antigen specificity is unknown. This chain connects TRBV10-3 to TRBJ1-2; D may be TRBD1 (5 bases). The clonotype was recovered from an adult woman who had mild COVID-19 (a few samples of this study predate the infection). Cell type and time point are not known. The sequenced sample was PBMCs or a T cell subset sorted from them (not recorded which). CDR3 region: CAISESQGGSGYTF. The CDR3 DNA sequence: TGTGCCATCAGTGAGAGTCAGGGAGGCTCTGGCTACACCTTC.